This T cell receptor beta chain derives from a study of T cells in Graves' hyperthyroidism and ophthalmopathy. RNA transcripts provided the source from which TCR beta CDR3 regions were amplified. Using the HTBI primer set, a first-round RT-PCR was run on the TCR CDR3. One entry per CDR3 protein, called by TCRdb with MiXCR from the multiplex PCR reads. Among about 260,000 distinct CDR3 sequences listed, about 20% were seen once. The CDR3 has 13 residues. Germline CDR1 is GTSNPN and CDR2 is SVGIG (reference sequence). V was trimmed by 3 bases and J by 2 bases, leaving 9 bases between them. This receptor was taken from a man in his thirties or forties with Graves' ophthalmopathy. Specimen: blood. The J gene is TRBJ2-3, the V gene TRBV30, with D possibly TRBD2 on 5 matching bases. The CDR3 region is CAWRSGPTDTQYF. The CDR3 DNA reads TGTGCCTGGAGGAGCGGACCCACAGATACGCAGTATTTT.